The 2 T cell receptor beta chains reported below all come from one sample, sequenced in a study of blood T cell repertoires in COVID-19. The protocol was immunoSEQ multiplex PCR, while the TCRdb copy is restricted to in-frame clones and leaves out a portion. The sample gives some 99,000 clones, about 87% of which show up once; around 1.1% is in the top ten. Sequencing was carried out using peripheral blood. The receptors stem from a human donor in a cohort sampled during active COVID-19.

The CDR3 nucleotides are TGTGCCAGCAGCCCATCTGGCAAGGGGCCCTACGAGCAGTACTTC. Protein: CASSPSGKGPYEQYF. This chain links TRBV28 with TRBJ2-7; weak D call: TRBD1 (5 bases). The germline V gene has CDR1 MDHEN and CDR2 SYDVKM. Trimming took off 6 bases at V and 2 bases at J, with 17 bases between the two ends. This CDR3 is 15 amino acids long.

The rearrangement joins TRBV5-4 to TRBJ1-2, with TRBD1 as a possible D gene (5 bases). The CDR3 loop spans 15 amino acids. Germline V gene data show CDR1 as SGHNT and CDR2 as YYREEE (reference sequence). Between the trimmed V and J ends, which lost 0 bases and 2 bases, there was a span of 11 bases. CDR3 bases: TGTGCCAGCAGCTTGGGGCAGGGTACCAACTATGGCTACACCTTC. Its translation is CASSLGQGTNYGYTF.